This T cell receptor beta chain appears in the sequencing data of a study of cytomegalovirus exposure and HLA in healthy donors. Study details: Earlier results showed 120 million or so unique TCR beta sequences derived from roughly 180 million T cells. Study-level points and caveats: Association with HLA alleles at 0.05 false discovery rate was found for 15,000 to 20,000 TCR beta sequences in a later analysis.

PCR involved 60 Vbeta and 13 Jbeta primers. Measured with immunoSEQ multiplex PCR; TCRdb has only the in-frame clones, and not every one. This sample's table reports roughly 57,000 clones. Donors in the study were healthy people who gave bone marrow. For this clone: Its antigen is unknown.

Germline loops: CDR1 SEHNR, CDR2 FQNEAQ (reference sequence). The CDR3 contains 14 residues. Trimming took 5 bases from V and 6 from J; bases not matched to a gene: 10. The rearrangement uses TRBV7-9 and TRBJ2-7, with TRBD2 identical over 7 bases. The sequence was obtained from a man between 18 and 35 years old in good health and CMV-seropositive. The sample consisted of PBMCs. The CDR3 region is CASSVLAGEGEQYF. The DNA of the CDR3 is TGTGCCAGCAGCGTCCTCGCGGGAGAAGGCGAGCAGTACTTC.